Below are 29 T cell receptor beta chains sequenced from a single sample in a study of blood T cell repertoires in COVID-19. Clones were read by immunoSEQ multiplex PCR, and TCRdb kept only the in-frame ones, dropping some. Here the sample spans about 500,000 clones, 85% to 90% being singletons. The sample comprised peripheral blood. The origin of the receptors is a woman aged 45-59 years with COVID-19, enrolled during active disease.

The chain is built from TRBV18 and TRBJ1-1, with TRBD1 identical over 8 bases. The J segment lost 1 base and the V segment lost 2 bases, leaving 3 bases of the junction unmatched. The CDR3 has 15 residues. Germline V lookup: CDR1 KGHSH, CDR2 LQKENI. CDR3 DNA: TGTGCCAGCTCACCAAAGGACAGGGAGAACACTGAAGCTTTCTTT. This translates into CASSPKDRENTEAFF.

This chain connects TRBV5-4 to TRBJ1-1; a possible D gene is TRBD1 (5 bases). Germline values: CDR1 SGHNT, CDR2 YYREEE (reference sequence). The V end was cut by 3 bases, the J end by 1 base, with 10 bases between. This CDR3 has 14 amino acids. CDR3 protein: CASSWWGANTEAFF. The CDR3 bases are TGTGCCAGCAGCTGGTGGGGCGCGAACACTGAAGCTTTCTTT.

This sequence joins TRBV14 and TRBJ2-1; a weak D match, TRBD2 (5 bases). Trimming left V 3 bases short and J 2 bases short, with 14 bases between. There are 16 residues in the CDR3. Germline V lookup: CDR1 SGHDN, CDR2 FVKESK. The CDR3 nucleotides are TGTGCCAGCAGCCACCTACTCAAGGGAGCCTACAATGAGCAGTTCTTC. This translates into CASSHLLKGAYNEQFF.

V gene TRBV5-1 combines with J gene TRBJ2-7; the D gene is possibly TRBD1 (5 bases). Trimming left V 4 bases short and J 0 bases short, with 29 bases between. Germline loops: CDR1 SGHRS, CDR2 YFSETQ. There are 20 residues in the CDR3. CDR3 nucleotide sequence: TGCGCCAGCAGCCGTGGGTCCCCTGGGGCGGTAGGCACGTTCTCCTACGAGCAGTACTTC. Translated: CASSRGSPGAVGTFSYEQYF.

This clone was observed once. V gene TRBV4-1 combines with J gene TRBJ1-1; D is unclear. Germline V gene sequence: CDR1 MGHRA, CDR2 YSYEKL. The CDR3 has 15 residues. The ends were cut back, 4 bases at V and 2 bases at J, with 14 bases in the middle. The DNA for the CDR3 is TGCGCCAGCAGCCCCCAATCTTTCAGTAACACTGAAGCTTTCTTT. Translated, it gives CASSPQSFSNTEAFF.

The CDR3 sequence is CASSLGRLLTGTYEQYF. CDR3 coding DNA: TGTGCCAGCAGCTTAGGGCGGTTGTTGACAGGTACCTACGAGCAGTACTTC. The rearrangement joins TRBV7-8 to TRBJ2-7, with TRBD1 as a possible D gene (6 bases). The V end lost 1 base, the J end lost 2 bases, and 18 bases lay between the germline ends. Germline V gene lookup returns CDR1 SGHVS and CDR2 FQNEAQ. CDR3 length: 17 amino acids.

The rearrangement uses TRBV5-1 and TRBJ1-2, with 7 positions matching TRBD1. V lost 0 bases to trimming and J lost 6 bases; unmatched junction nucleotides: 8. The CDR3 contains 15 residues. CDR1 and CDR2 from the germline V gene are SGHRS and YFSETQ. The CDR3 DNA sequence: TGCGCCAGCAGCTTGGGACAGGGTTTGTTCCATGGCTACACCTTC. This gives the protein CASSLGQGLFHGYTF.

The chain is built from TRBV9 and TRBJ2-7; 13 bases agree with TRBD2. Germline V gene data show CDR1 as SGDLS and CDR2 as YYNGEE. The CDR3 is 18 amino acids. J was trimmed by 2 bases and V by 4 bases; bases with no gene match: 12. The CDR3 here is CASSSGPTLAGGAYEQYF. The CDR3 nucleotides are TGTGCCAGCAGCTCCGGCCCCACACTAGCGGGGGGGGCCTACGAGCAGTACTTC.

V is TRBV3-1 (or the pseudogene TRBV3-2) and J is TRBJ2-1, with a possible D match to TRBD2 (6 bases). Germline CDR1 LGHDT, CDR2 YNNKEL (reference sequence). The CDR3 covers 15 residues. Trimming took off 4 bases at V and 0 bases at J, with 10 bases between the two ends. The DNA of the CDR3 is TGTGCCAGCAGCCGGTGGAGGGCCTCCTACAATGAGCAGTTCTTC. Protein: CASSRWRASYNEQFF.

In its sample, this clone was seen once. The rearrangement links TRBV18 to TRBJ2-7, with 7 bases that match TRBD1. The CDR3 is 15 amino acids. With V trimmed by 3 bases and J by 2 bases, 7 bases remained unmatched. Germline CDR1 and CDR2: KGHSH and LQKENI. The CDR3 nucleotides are TGTGCCAGCTCACCTCGACAGGGCCGCCCCTACGAGCAGTACTTC. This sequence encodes CASSPRQGRPYEQYF.

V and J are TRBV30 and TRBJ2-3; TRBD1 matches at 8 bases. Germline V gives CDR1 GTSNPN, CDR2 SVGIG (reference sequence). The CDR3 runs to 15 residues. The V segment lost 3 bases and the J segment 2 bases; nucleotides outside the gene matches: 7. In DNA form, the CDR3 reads TGTGCCTGGAGGCACAGGGGGATACTCACAGATACGCAGTATTTT. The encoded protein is CAWRHRGILTDTQYF.

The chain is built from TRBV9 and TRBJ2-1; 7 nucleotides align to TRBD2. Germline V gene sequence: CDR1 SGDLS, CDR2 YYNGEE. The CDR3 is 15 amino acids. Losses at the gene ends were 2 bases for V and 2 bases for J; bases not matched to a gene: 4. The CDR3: CASSVNGGTYNEQFF. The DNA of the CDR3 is TGTGCCAGCAGCGTTAACGGGGGGACCTACAATGAGCAGTTCTTC.

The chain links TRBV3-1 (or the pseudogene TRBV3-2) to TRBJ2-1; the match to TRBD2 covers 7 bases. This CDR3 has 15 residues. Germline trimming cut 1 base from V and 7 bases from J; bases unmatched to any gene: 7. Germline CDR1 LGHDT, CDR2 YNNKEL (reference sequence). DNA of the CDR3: TGTGCCAGCAGCCAAGCCCCTAGCGGTCGGAATGAGCAGTTCTTC. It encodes CASSQAPSGRNEQFF.

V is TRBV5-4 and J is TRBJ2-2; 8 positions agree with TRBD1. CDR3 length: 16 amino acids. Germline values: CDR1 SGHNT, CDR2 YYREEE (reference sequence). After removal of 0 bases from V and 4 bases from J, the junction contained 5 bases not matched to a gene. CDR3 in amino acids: CASSLEGRGRTGELFF. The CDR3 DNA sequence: TGTGCCAGCAGCTTGGAAGGCAGGGGGCGCACCGGGGAGCTGTTTTTT.

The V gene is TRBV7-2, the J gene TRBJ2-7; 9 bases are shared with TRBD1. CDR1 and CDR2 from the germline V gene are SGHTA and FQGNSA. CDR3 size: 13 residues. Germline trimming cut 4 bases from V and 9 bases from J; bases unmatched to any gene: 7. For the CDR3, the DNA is TGTGCCAGCAGCTCCCGGGACAGGGATTCGCAGTACTTC. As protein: CASSSRDRDSQYF.

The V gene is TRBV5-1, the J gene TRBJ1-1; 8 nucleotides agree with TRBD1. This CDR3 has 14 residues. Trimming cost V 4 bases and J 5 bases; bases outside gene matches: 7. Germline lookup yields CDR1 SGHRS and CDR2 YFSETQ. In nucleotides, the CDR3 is TGCGCCAGCAGCGTAGGACAGGGTTGGACTGAAGCTTTCTTT. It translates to CASSVGQGWTEAFF.

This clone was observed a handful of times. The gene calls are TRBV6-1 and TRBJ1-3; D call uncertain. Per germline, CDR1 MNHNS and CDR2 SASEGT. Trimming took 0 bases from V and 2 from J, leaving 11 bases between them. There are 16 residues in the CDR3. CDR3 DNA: TGTGCCAGCAGTGAAGCGCGGGCCAGCGCTGGAAACACCATATATTTT. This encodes CASSEARASAGNTIYF.

CDR3 DNA: TGTGCCAGCAGTACGTACGAGGCCCAGTACTTC. As protein: CASSTYEAQYF. This chain links TRBV12-3 or TRBV12-4 with TRBJ2-5; no clear D gene. There are 11 residues in the CDR3. Trimming removed 5 bases at V and 9 bases at J, with 10 bases between.

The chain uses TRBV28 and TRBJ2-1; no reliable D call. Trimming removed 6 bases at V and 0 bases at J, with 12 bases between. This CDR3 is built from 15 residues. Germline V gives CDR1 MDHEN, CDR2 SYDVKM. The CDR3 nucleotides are TGTGCCAGCAGAATGGTACGGAGCTCCTACAATGAGCAGTTCTTC. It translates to CASRMVRSSYNEQFF.

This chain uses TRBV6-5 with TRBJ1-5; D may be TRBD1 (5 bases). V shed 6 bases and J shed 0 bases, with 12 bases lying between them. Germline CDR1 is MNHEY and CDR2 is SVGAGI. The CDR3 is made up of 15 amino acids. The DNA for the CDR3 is TGTGCCAGCAGAATGACAGCTAATAGCAATCAGCCCCAGCATTTT. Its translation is CASRMTANSNQPQHF.

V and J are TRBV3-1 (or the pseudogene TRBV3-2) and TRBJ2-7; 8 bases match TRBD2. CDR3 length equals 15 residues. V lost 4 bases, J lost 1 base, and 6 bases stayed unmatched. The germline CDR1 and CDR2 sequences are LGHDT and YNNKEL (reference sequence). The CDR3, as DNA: TGTGCCAGCAGCCCCCCCGGGGGGGAGTCCTACGAGCAGTACTTC. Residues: CASSPPGGESYEQYF.

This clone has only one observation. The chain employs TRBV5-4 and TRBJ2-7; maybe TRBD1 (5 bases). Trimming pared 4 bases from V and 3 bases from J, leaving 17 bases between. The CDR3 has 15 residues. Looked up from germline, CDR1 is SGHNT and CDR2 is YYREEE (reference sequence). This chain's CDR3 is CASSRVRTGIYEQYF. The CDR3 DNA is TGTGCCAGCAGCCGCGTCCGCACAGGCATCTACGAGCAGTACTTC.

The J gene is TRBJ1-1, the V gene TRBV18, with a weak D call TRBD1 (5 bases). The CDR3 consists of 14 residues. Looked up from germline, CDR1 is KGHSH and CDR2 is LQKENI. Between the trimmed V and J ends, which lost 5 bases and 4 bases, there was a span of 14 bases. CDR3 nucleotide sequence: TGTGCCAGCTCAGCGGGGCCGGGGAGCACTGAAGCTTTCTTT. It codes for CASSAGPGSTEAFF. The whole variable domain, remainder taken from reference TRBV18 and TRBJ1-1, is NAGVMQNPRHLVRRRGQEARLRCSPMKGHSHVYWYRQLPEEGLKFMVYLQKENIIDESGMPKERFSAEFPKEGPSILRIQQVVRGDSAAYFCASSAGPGSTEAFFGQGTRLTVV.

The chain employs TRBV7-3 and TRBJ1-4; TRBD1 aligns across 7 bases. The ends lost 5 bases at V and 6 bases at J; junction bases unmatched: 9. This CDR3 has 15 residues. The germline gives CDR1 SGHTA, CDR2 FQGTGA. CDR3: CASSPKGGRDEKLFF. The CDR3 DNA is TGTGCCAGCAGCCCAAAAGGGGGCCGGGATGAAAAACTGTTTTTT.

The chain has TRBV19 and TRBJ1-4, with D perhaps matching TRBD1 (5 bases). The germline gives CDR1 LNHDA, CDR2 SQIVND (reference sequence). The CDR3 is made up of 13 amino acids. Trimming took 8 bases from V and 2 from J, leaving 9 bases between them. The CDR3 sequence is CASRQSTNEKLFF. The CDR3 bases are TGTGCCAGTCGACAGTCGACTAATGAAAAACTGTTTTTT.

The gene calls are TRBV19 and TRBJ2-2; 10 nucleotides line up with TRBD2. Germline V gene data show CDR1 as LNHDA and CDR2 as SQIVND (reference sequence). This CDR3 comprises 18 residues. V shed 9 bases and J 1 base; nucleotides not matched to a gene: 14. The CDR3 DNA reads TGTGCCAGCGGTGGGGGATCTAGCGGGGGCCTGAACACCGGGGAGCTGTTTTTT. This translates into CASGGGSSGGLNTGELFF.

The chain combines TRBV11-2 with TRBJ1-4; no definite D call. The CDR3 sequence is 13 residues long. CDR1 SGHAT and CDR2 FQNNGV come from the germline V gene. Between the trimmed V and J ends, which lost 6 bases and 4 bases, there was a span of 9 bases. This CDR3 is CASSPGNNEKLFF. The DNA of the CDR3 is TGTGCCAGCAGTCCGGGGAATAATGAAAAACTGTTTTTT. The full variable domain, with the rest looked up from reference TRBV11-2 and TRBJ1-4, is EAGVAQSPRYKIIEKRQSVAFWCNPISGHATLYWYQQILGQGPKLLIQFQNNGVVDDSQLPKDRFSAERLKGVDSTLKIQPAKLEDSAVYLCASSPGNNEKLFFGSGTQLSVL.

CDR3 DNA: TGTGCCAGCAGCCGGAAGGCCCTCGGGACAGGGTGGAATTATGGCTACACCTTC. Translated, it gives CASSRKALGTGWNYGYTF. The chain has TRBV27 and TRBJ1-2, with TRBD1 matching 9 bases. CDR1 MNHEY and CDR2 SMNVEV come from the germline V gene (reference sequence). The V and J ends lost 6 bases and 5 bases, in that order; junction bases with no gene match: 19. The length of the CDR3 is 18 residues.

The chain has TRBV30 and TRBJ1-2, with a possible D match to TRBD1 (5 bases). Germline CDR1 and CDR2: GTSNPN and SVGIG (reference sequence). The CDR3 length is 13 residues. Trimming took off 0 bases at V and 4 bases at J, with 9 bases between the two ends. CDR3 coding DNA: TGTGCCTGGAGTGTGCAGGGACTCTATGGCTACACCTTC. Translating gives CAWSVQGLYGYTF.